The clone carrying this T cell receptor beta chain was seen more than once but under ten times. The record originates from a study of human T cells and chemical hapten exposure. Study background: Small differences in pooled library volume mainly drove the variation in TCR yields per sample.

The library tagged each cDNA molecule with unique molecular identifiers. TCRdb ran MiXCR on the RACE reads and lists one entry per CDR3 protein. The table has approximately 82,000 distinct CDR3 sequences, around 11% seen once; the top ten hold about 3.7%. The CDR3 totals 15 residues. V dropped 5 bases and J dropped 4; count of bases not matched to a gene: 5. Per germline, CDR1 SNHLY and CDR2 FYNNEI. Sample time point: patch test 1, 2 weeks after DPC sensitization. The treatment is: therapeutic diphenylcyclopropenone sensitization with weekly scalp DPC. The sequencing here drew on whole blood, taken in connection with sensitization to the hapten diphenylcyclopropenone (DPC). This clonotype was sampled from a woman aged 60-75 years with alopecia areata. Some clones in this sample may be carry-over from other donors' samples. This sequence joins TRBV2 and TRBJ2-5; 12 bases map to TRBD2. The CDR3 spells CASSYMTSGGETQYF. Here the CDR3 DNA reads TGTGCCAGCAGTTATATGACTAGCGGGGGAGAGACCCAGTACTTC.